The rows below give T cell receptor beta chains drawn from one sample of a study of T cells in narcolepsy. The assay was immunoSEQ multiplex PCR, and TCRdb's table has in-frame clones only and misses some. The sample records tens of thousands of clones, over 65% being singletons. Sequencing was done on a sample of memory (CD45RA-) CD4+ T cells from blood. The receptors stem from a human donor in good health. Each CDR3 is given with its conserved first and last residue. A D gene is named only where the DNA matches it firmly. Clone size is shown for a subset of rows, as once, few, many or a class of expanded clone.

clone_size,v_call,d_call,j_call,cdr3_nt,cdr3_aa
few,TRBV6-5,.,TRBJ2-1,TGTGCCAGCAGTTCCTGGGCCTCTGGAGGGGATGAGCAGTTCTTC,CASSSWASGGDEQFF
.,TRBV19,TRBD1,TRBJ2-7,TGTGCCAGTAGTATATCGGGACAGGGGGCGTACGAGCAGTACTTC,CASSISGQGAYEQYF
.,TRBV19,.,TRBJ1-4,TGTGCCAGTAGTGGCTTTGGTGAAAAACTGTTTTTT,CASSGFGEKLFF
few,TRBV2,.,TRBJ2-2,TGTGCCAGCACCGGGACACCCGTTCCCGGGGAGCTGTTTTTT,CASTGTPVPGELFF
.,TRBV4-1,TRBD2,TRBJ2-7,TGCGCCAGCAGCCAAGAGTCTAGCGGACTAACCTACGAGCAGTACTTC,CASSQESSGLTYEQYF
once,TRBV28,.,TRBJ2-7,TGTGCCAGTTGGGGCGCCTACGAGCAGTACTTC,CASWGAYEQYF
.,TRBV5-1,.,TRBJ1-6,TGCGCCAGCAAGACGGTAGCGGGGATGTATAATTCACCCCTCCACTTT,CASKTVAGMYNSPLHF
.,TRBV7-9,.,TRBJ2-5,TGTGCCAGCAGCTTCTGGGGACAAGAGACCCAGTACTTC,CASSFWGQETQYF
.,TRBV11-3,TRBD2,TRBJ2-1,TGTGCCAGCAGCACCGGACTAGCGGGCACCTACAATGAGCAGTTCTTC,CASSTGLAGTYNEQFF
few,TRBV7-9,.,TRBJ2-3,TGTGCCAGCAGCTTAGGGGCGTCAGGAGGAACAGATACGCAGTATTTT,CASSLGASGGTDTQYF
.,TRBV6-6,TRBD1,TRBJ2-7,TGTGCCAGCAGTTACTTACCGACAGGGTACGAGCAGTACTTC,CASSYLPTGYEQYF
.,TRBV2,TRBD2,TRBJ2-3,TGTGCCAGCAGTGAGGGAGGGACAGATACGCAGTATTTT,CASSEGGTDTQYF
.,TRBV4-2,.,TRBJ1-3,TGTGCCAGCAGCCAAGATCGAGACAGCTCTGGAAACACCATATATTTT,CASSQDRDSSGNTIYF
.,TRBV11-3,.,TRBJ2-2,TGTGCCAGCAGCCGATTAAACACCGGGGAGCTGTTTTTT,CASSRLNTGELFF
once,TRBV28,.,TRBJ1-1,TGTGCCAGCAGTTCCTCGGTCTCTGAAGCTTTCTTT,CASSSSVSEAFF
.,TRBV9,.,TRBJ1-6,TGTGCCAGCAGCGTGTACGGGGGGCGAGGTAATTCACCCCTCCACTTT,CASSVYGGRGNSPLHF
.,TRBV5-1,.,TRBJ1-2,TGCGCCAGCAGCTTGGCGGGACGCTCCTATGGCTACACCTTC,CASSLAGRSYGYTF
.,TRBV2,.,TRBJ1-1,TGTGCCACCCACCGACGGCGAGGGGACACTGAAGCTTTCTTT,CATHRRRGDTEAFF
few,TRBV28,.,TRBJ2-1,TGTGCCAGCAGCCCTTCAAAACTTGAGCAGTTCTTC,CASSPSKLEQFF
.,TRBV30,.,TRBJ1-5,TGTGCCTGGAGTCGAGAGGGCTACAATCAGCCCCAGCATTTT,CAWSREGYNQPQHF
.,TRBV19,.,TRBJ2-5,TGTGCCAGTAGTATAGATCGGCAGGGTAGAGAGACCCAGTACTTC,CASSIDRQGRETQYF
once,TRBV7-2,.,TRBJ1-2,TGTGCCAGCAGCCCAAGCACAGGGCTTTCTGGCTACACCTTC,CASSPSTGLSGYTF
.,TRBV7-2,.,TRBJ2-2,TGTGCCAGCAGCGCAGGGGCAGGGCGGACCACGAACACCGGGGAGCTGTTTTTT,CASSAGAGRTTNTGELFF
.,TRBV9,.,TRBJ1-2,TGTGCCAGCAGCTTTTTCCCAGGGAAGGACTATGGCTACACCTTC,CASSFFPGKDYGYTF
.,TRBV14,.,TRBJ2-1,TGTGCCAGCAGCCAAGTACCGGGGACGGAGCAGTTCTTC,CASSQVPGTEQFF
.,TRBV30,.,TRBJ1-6,TGTGCCTGGAGTAAGATAGGGGTTCAAAATTCACCCCTCCACTTT,CAWSKIGVQNSPLHF
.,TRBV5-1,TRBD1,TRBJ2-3,TGCGCCAGCAGCTTACGGACAGGGTCAGATACGCAGTATTTT,CASSLRTGSDTQYF
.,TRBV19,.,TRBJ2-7,TGTGCCAGTAGTATATCCCTCCGGCGGGGCGAGCAGTACTTC,CASSISLRRGEQYF
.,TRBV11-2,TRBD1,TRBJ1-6,TGTGCCAGCAGCCCCCGAACAGGGGGGTCACCCCTCCACTTT,CASSPRTGGSPLHF
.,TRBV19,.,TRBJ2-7,TGTGCCAGTAGTGCAACTTCGCAGGGTTCCTACGAGCAGTACTTC,CASSATSQGSYEQYF
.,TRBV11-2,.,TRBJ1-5,TGTGCCAGCAGCTTAGTCAATGGCAATCAGCCCCAGCATTTT,CASSLVNGNQPQHF
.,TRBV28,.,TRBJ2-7,TGTGCCAGCAGGTCCCCTGGCCTCACCCACTACGAGCAGTACTTC,CASRSPGLTHYEQYF
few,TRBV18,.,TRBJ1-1,TGTGCCAGCTCAGTCCCCCAGGGGACCTCTGAAGCTTTCTTT,CASSVPQGTSEAFF